Following are 24 T cell receptor beta chains from one sample sequenced in a study of blood T cell repertoires in COVID-19. Here immunoSEQ multiplex PCR was the method, and the copy in TCRdb shows in-frame clones only, minus some. The repertoire holds roughly 250,000 clones, with around 82% as singletons. The sample consisted of peripheral blood. The receptor set was obtained from a human donor with COVID-19, enrolled during active disease. The donor label of this sample is uncertain.

The chain joins TRBV28 to TRBJ1-5; D gene unclear. The length of the CDR3 is 10 residues. The germline gives CDR1 MDHEN, CDR2 SYDVKM. The germline V and J ends were trimmed by 4 bases and 7 bases, with 2 bases remaining between them. The CDR3 reads CASSSQPQHF. The CDR3 nucleotides are TGTGCCAGCAGTTCACAGCCCCAGCATTTT.

The rearrangement joins TRBV7-2 to TRBJ1-1; perhaps TRBD1 as D (6 bases). This CDR3 comprises 14 residues. V lost 3 bases and J lost 1, with 9 bases in between. Germline assignment: CDR1 SGHTA and CDR2 FQGNSA. Here the CDR3 reads CASSFQGPNTEAFF. Written as DNA, the CDR3 is TGTGCCAGCAGCTTCCAGGGGCCGAACACTGAAGCTTTCTTT.

J is TRBJ1-2 and V is TRBV19; perhaps TRBD1 as D (6 bases). V was clipped by 7 bases and J by 2 bases, with 14 bases between them. Germline V gene sequence: CDR1 LNHDA, CDR2 SQIVND (reference sequence). The CDR3 covers 14 residues. CDR3 region: CASNPGTPNYGYTF. The CDR3 bases are TGTGCCAGTAACCCCGGGACACCGAACTATGGCTACACCTTC. Based on the CDR3 plus reference TRBV19 and TRBJ1-2, the full variable domain is DGGITQSPKYLFRKEGQNVTLSCEQNLNHDAMYWYRQDPGQGLRLIYYSQIVNDFQKGDIAEGYSVSREKKESFPLTVTSAQKNPTAFYLCASNPGTPNYGYTFGSGTRLTVV.

This chain connects TRBV7-9 to TRBJ1-4; no clear D gene. Germline V lookup: CDR1 SEHNR, CDR2 FQNEAQ (reference sequence). V lost 5 bases, J lost 5 bases, and 18 bases lay in between. The CDR3 contains 16 residues. CDR3 loop: CASSPFPFGDNEKLFF. Here the CDR3 DNA reads TGTGCCAGCAGCCCCTTCCCTTTTGGAGACAATGAAAAACTGTTTTTT.

The chain recombines TRBV2 with TRBJ1-2; D gene uncertain. The germline CDR1 and CDR2 sequences are SNHLY and FYNNEI. V was cut by 1 base and J by 7 bases, with 10 bases left in between. This CDR3 has 13 residues. CDR3 in amino acids: CASSEGRGGGYTF. In DNA form, the CDR3 reads TGTGCCAGCAGTGAAGGCCGGGGTGGTGGCTACACCTTC.

The chain carries TRBV27 and TRBJ1-5; D possibly corresponds to TRBD1 (5 bases). The CDR3 has 13 amino acids. V gave up 9 bases and J gave up 3 bases, with 12 bases separating them. Germline loops: CDR1 MNHEY, CDR2 SMNVEV (reference sequence). The CDR3 region is CASAGENNQPQHF. CDR3 nucleotides: TGTGCCAGTGCGGGGGAGAACAATCAGCCCCAGCATTTT.

The rearrangement links TRBV5-1 to TRBJ1-4, with 8 bases aligning to TRBD1. J gave up 2 bases and V 4 bases, and 7 bases lay outside the gene matches. Per the germline V gene, CDR1 is SGHRS and CDR2 is YFSETQ. The CDR3 contains 16 residues. The DNA for the CDR3 is TGCGCCAGCAGCCTGGACAGGGCGGAGACTAATGAAAAACTGTTTTTT. As protein: CASSLDRAETNEKLFF.

The V call is TRBV5-3, the J call TRBJ2-5; 9 bases align to TRBD2. TRBV5-3 qualifies as an ORF whose function is uncertain. After removal of 5 bases from V and 2 bases from J, the junction contained 7 bases not matched to a gene. This CDR3 spans 15 amino acids. The CDR3: CARSRLAGTQETQYF. The DNA for the CDR3 is TGTGCCAGAAGTCGGCTAGCGGGAACACAAGAGACCCAGTACTTC.

The chain couples TRBV27 to TRBJ1-2; the match to TRBD1 covers 7 bases. Germline CDR1 reads MNHEY; CDR2 reads SMNVEV (reference sequence). This CDR3 spans 15 amino acids. The V and J ends lost 5 bases and 5 bases, in that order; junction bases with no gene match: 11. As DNA, the CDR3 is TGTGCCAGCAGTCTCATTAGGACAGGAAGATATGGCTACACCTTC. Translating gives CASSLIRTGRYGYTF.

This chain uses TRBV28 with TRBJ2-2; weak D call: TRBD1 (6 bases). V lost 8 bases, J lost 1 base, and 14 bases lay in between. The CDR3 is 15 amino acids. Germline V gene sequence: CDR1 MDHEN, CDR2 SYDVKM. The CDR3 region has the DNA TGTGCCAGCCGAGAGATGACAGGGAACACCGGGGAGCTGTTTTTT. It translates to CASREMTGNTGELFF.

This clone was detected only once. The chain recombines TRBV9 with TRBJ2-5; weak D call: TRBD1 (6 bases). The germline gives CDR1 SGDLS, CDR2 YYNGEE. Trimming took off 2 bases at V and 3 bases at J, with 14 bases between the two ends. CDR3 size: 15 residues. Written as DNA, the CDR3 is TGTGCCAGCAGCGTCTCCGGGACACCCAAAGAGACCCAGTACTTC. This translates into CASSVSGTPKETQYF.

V and J are TRBV7-2 and TRBJ1-5, with D unresolved. Germline V gives CDR1 SGHTA, CDR2 FQGNSA. The CDR3 contains 16 residues. Trimming removed 1 base at V and 0 bases at J, with 10 bases between. The CDR3 region is CASSLVTGISNQPQHF. In nucleotides, the CDR3 is TGTGCCAGCAGCTTAGTGACGGGGATTAGCAATCAGCCCCAGCATTTT.

Remarks on this clone: The same CDR3 also results from other DNA sequences found in this sample. The chain uses TRBV7-2 and TRBJ1-1; D unresolved. The ends were cut back, 3 bases at V and 1 base at J, with 6 bases in the middle. This CDR3 is 13 amino acids long. CDR1 and CDR2 (germline): SGHTA, FQGNSA. CDR3 sequence reads: CASSFEGNTEAFF. For the CDR3, the DNA is TGTGCCAGCAGCTTTGAGGGGAACACTGAAGCTTTCTTT.

This rearrangement joins TRBV30 to TRBJ2-2, with D maybe TRBD1 (5 bases). Germline V gives CDR1 GTSNPN, CDR2 SVGIG (reference sequence). The CDR3 is 16 residues long. V was shortened by 0 bases and J by 2 bases, with 13 bases between the two germline ends. The chain's CDR3 is CAWSVLGRANTGELFF. Written as DNA, the CDR3 is TGTGCCTGGAGTGTACTGGGCAGGGCAAACACCGGGGAGCTGTTTTTT.

The V and J genes are TRBV4-2 and TRBJ1-2; D remains ambiguous. Germline CDR1 is LGHNA and CDR2 is YNFKEQ. Trimming shortened V by 1 base and J by 4 bases, and 13 bases separated the two germline ends. This CDR3 has 15 amino acids. This CDR3 reads CASSQGSEASYGYTF. CDR3 nucleotide sequence: TGTGCCAGCAGCCAAGGTTCAGAAGCTAGCTATGGCTACACCTTC.

This rearrangement joins TRBV3-1 (or the pseudogene TRBV3-2) to TRBJ1-2, with unresolved D. Trimming took off 6 bases at V and 4 bases at J, with 15 bases between the two ends. The CDR3 sequence is 14 residues long. Germline lookup yields CDR1 LGHDT and CDR2 YNNKEL (reference sequence). The CDR3 DNA reads TGTGCCAGCAGATCAGGCCCTGTGGGCTATGGCTACACCTTC. Translated: CASRSGPVGYGYTF.

The rearrangement links TRBV9 to TRBJ2-2; 14 bases are shared with TRBD2. Per germline, CDR1 SGDLS and CDR2 YYNGEE. The V segment lost 0 bases and the J segment 1 base; nucleotides outside the gene matches: 2. This CDR3 contains 18 residues. CDR3 amino acids: CASSVVGLAGVNTGELFF. CDR3 DNA sequence: TGTGCCAGCAGCGTAGTGGGACTAGCGGGAGTGAACACCGGGGAGCTGTTTTTT.

The chain combines TRBV7-3 with TRBJ1-3; no clear D. Germline CDR1 and CDR2: SGHTA and FQGTGA. CDR3 length: 16 residues. V lost 2 bases and J 0 bases, leaving 11 bases between the germline ends. This chain's CDR3 is CASSLSPGLSGNTIYF. The CDR3 DNA reads TGTGCCAGCAGCTTATCTCCAGGCCTCTCTGGAAACACCATATATTTT.

The DNA for the CDR3 is TGTGCCAGCAGCCTCGGGACAGGGAAGGCTGAAGCTTTCTTT. It translates to CASSLGTGKAEAFF. The chain links TRBV5-6 to TRBJ1-1; 9 bases are shared with TRBD1. Losses at the gene ends were 4 bases for V and 6 bases for J; bases not matched to a gene: 7. Germline-derived CDR1 and CDR2 are SGHDT and YYEEEE. This CDR3 spans 14 amino acids.

This chain connects TRBV2 to TRBJ1-5; no definite D call. The CDR3 is 13 residues long. Germline lookup yields CDR1 SNHLY and CDR2 FYNNEI. V was trimmed by 6 bases and J by 3 bases, leaving 9 bases between them. CDR3 residues: CASRSLNNQPQHF. The CDR3 DNA reads as TGTGCCAGCAGGTCCCTTAACAATCAGCCCCAGCATTTT.

This rearrangement joins TRBV9 to TRBJ1-2; tentatively, D is TRBD1 (5 bases). With 0 bases removed from V and 0 bases from J, the gap between germline ends came to 12 bases. Germline lookup yields CDR1 SGDLS and CDR2 YYNGEE. The CDR3 totals 16 residues. In DNA, the CDR3 is TGTGCCAGCAGCGTAGCGGGGGGACCTCCTAACTATGGCTACACCTTC. Residues: CASSVAGGPPNYGYTF.

The CDR3 DNA sequence: TGTGCCAGCAGTCTCACACGGACAGGGGCCCCTCCGGGGTCCTACGAGCAGTACTTC. Its protein product is CASSLTRTGAPPGSYEQYF. The chain carries TRBV28 and TRBJ2-7, with TRBD1 matching over 9 bases. Germline trimming cut 5 bases from V and 1 base from J; bases unmatched to any gene: 18. Germline-derived CDR1 and CDR2 are MDHEN and SYDVKM. The CDR3 loop spans 19 amino acids.

The chain carries TRBV27 and TRBJ2-2; the match to TRBD1 covers 7 bases. Germline trimming cut 2 bases from V and 3 bases from J; bases unmatched to any gene: 6. This CDR3 region has 16 residues. The germline CDR1 and CDR2 sequences are MNHEY and SMNVEV (reference sequence). The CDR3: CASSLTNRGYTGELFF. The CDR3 nucleotides read TGTGCCAGCAGTTTAACCAACAGGGGCTACACCGGGGAGCTGTTTTTT.

This clone has only a few counts. The V and J genes are TRBV19 and TRBJ1-6, with D perhaps TRBD1 (6 bases). CDR1 LNHDA and CDR2 SQIVND come from the germline V gene (reference sequence). The CDR3 length is 18 residues. The ends were cut back, 4 bases at V and 6 bases at J, with 22 bases in the middle. This chain's CDR3 is CASSTNTEQGRVNSPLHF. The CDR3 bases are TGTGCCAGTAGTACGAACACCGAACAGGGTCGGGTTAATTCACCCCTCCACTTT.